This T cell receptor beta chain is from a study of T cells in Graves' hyperthyroidism and ophthalmopathy. The CDR3 loop spans 15 amino acids. Germline V gene sequence: CDR1 DFQATT, CDR2 SNEGSKA (reference sequence). The V end lost 6 bases, the J end lost 0 bases, and 15 bases lay between the germline ends. In its sample, this clonotype was seen many times. As yet, its antigen is unknown. Study observations and caveats: With a median lead of approximately 6.4 months before onset, the model predicted ophthalmopathy. The majority of expanded thyroid clonotypes above 0.001 also appeared in blood.

Duration under 3 months, a NOSPECS grade of at least 4, and a Clinical Activity Score of at least 3 characterized the ophthalmopathy patients. Lactation, pregnancy, other autoimmune disease or uncontrolled infection led to exclusion of patients. Amplification of TCR beta CDR3 regions was performed using RNA transcripts as template. The primer set for the first-round RT-PCR of the TCR CDR3 was HTBI. TCRdb re-called the multiplex PCR reads through MiXCR, storing one row per CDR3 protein. The table records 400,000 or so distinct CDR3 sequences, roughly an eighth of them present only once. The V and J genes are TRBV20-1 and TRBJ2-1; D gene uncertain. The sequence was collected from a man aged 50 or older with Graves' ophthalmopathy. The sample consisted of blood. The CDR3 loop is CSAISVRSSYNEQFF. In DNA, the CDR3 is TGCAGTGCGATATCGGTACGGAGCTCCTACAATGAGCAGTTCTTC.